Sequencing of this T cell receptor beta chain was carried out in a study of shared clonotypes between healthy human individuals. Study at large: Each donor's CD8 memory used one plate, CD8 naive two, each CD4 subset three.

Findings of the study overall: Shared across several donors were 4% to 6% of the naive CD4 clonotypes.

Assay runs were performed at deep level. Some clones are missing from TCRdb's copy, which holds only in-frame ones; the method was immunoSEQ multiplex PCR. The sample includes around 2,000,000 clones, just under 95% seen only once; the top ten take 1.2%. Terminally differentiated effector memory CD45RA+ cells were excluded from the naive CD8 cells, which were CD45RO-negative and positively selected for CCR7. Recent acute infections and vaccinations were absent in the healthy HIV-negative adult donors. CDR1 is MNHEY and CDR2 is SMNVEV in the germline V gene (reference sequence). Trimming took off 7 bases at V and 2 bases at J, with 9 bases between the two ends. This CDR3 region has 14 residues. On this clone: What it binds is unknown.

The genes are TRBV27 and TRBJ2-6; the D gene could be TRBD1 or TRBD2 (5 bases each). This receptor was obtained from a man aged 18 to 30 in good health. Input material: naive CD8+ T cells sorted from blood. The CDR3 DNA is TGTGCCAGCACTCGAGGGGCTGGGGCCAACGTCCTGACTTTC. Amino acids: CASTRGAGANVLTF. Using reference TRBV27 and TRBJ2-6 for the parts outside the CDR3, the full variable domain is EAQVTQNPRYLITVTGKKLTVTCSQNMNHEYMSWYRQDPGLGLRQIYYSMNVEVTDKGDVPEGYKVSRKEKRNFPLILESPSPNQTSLYFCASTRGAGANVLTFGAGSRLTVL.